This is a list of T cell receptor beta chains from one sample in a study of blood T cell repertoires in COVID-19. Sequenced by immunoSEQ multiplex PCR; TCRdb stores in-frame clones only, minus some. The table records more than 200,000 clones, roughly 88% of them present only once. Sequencing was carried out using PBMCs or T cells enriched from blood (not recorded which). The source is a woman under 40 who had been exposed to COVID-19. Both conserved end residues are part of each CDR3. The D gene is left open where the match is weak.

j_call v_call d_call cdr3_aa
TRBJ1-1 TRBV9 TRBD1 CASSRTGENTEAFF
TRBJ1-3 TRBV5-1 NA CASSLGRDKSGNTIYF
TRBJ2-1 TRBV7-3 TRBD2 CASSLTLAGGPYNEQFF
TRBJ2-1 TRBV9 NA CASSVVVAAGSYNEQFF
TRBJ2-5 TRBV25-1 NA CASMQGAPGLEQETQYF
TRBJ1-2 TRBV6-5 NA CASSHTKINYGYTF
TRBJ1-2 TRBV2 NA CASSEYGSYGYTF
TRBJ2-7 TRBV2 NA CASSETDYYEQYF
TRBJ2-5 TRBV5-4 TRBD1 CASSLGDRVVETQYF
TRBJ2-7 TRBV29-1 TRBD1 CSVKGAGSSYEQYF
TRBJ2-7 TRBV14 TRBD2 CASSQAPGRGEQYF
TRBJ1-5 TRBV6-1 NA CASSEQGSNQPQHF
TRBJ1-3 TRBV5-1 NA CASSLSFSGNTIYF
TRBJ2-7 TRBV11-2 NA CASSPGSGPYEQYF
TRBJ2-5 TRBV28 NA CASSLPRGIQETQYF
TRBJ2-6 TRBV28 TRBD2 CASSLKGLISGANVLTF
TRBJ2-5 TRBV10-1 NA CASSRVAGSGETQYF
TRBJ2-7 TRBV4-1 TRBD1 CASSQERPDRRHEQYF
TRBJ2-7 TRBV5-6 TRBD2 CASSFLAGASLGEQYF
TRBJ1-1 TRBV11-2 TRBD1 CASSWGQGGRGTEAFF
TRBJ2-7 TRBV30 NA CAWTRRDLGEQYF
TRBJ2-2 TRBV3-1/TRBV3-2 NA CASSQRSGELFF
TRBJ2-7 TRBV30 NA CAWSVQRAYEQYF
TRBJ2-3 TRBV28 TRBD2 CASRPPGAGGYNTDTQYF
TRBJ1-6 TRBV30 NA CAWSVRQYNSPLHF
TRBJ2-1 TRBV19 TRBD2 CASTFLGGRAANEQFF
TRBJ1-2 TRBV7-9 TRBD1 CASSYGQAYGYTF
TRBJ1-1 TRBV5-1 TRBD1 CASSQGTAGTEAFF
TRBJ1-2 TRBV19 TRBD1 CASSTSGTGGTGYTF
TRBJ1-5 TRBV10-2 TRBD1 CASKGTGVQPQHF
TRBJ2-3 TRBV7-6 NA CASSLVGGLNTQYF
TRBJ1-6 TRBV5-8 TRBD1 CASSWTGTVDSPLHF
TRBJ1-5 TRBV4-1 NA CASSQVDSPEEPQHF
TRBJ1-5 TRBV27 NA CASREQGSRNQPQHF
TRBJ1-1 TRBV29-1 TRBD1 CSVEVGTGSEAFF
TRBJ1-1 TRBV2 NA CASSDDRYTEAFF
TRBJ1-2 TRBV19 TRBD1 CASIGTGVSNYGYTF